This record concerns one T cell receptor beta chain sequence. The antigen is unknown. This likely came from a read error, as a far larger clone is one base away. The identical CDR3 is also encoded by other nucleotide sequences in the sample. The sample comes from a study of shared clonotypes between healthy human individuals. Findings of the study overall: The authors expected sequencing depth to affect clonotype sharing among donors.

The germline gives CDR1 MNHEY, CDR2 SVGAGI. The CDR3 is made up of 15 amino acids. Sequenced by immunoSEQ multiplex PCR; TCRdb stores in-frame clones only, minus some. The data show about 92,000 clones, less than 60% seen once. J is TRBJ2-3 and V is TRBV6-5; D is perhaps TRBD2 (6 bases). What was sequenced was PBMCs. This clonotype was obtained from a woman in her forties in good health. Some clones in this sample may be carry-over from other donors' samples. For the CDR3, the DNA is TGTGCAAGCAGGACCGCGGGGCCATCCACAGATACGCAGTATTTT. It codes for CASRTAGPSTDTQYF.